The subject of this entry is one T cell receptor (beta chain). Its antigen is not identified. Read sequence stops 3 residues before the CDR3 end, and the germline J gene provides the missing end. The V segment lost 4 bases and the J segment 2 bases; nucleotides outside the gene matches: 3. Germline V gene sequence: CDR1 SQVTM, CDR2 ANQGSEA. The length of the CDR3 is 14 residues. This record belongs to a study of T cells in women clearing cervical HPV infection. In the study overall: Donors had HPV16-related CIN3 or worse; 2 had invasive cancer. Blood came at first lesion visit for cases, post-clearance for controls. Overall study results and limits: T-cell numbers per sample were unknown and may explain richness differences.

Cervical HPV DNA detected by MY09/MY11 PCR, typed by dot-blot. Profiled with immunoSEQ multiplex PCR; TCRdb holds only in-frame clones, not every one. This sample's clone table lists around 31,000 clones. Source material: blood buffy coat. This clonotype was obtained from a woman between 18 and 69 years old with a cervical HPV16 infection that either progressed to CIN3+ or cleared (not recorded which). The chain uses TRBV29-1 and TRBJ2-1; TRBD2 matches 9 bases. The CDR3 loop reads CSVGAGGPYNEQFF. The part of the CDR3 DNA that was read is TGCAGCGTTGGCGCGGGAGGGCCCTACAATGAG.